This entry features one T cell receptor (beta chain) sequence. V was clipped by 0 bases and J by 2 bases, with 10 bases between them. The germline CDR1 and CDR2 sequences are MNHEY and SVGAGI. CDR3 length: 15 residues. This specimen comes from a study of T cells after yellow fever vaccination. Each CDR3 protein is one row after TCRdb ran MiXCR on the 5' RACE reads. The sample yields hundreds of thousands of distinct CDR3 sequences, 15% to 20% seen once. This clonotype was obtained from a young man who received the YFV17D yellow fever vaccine. Sequences were derived from PBMCs, sampled 15 days after the yellow fever booster vaccination. V usage is TRBV6-5 and J usage is TRBJ2-5; D unresolved. DNA for the CDR3: TGTGCCAGCAGTTACTCGGGCGTCAGGCAAGAGACCCAGTACTTC. The encoded protein is CASSYSGVRQETQYF.